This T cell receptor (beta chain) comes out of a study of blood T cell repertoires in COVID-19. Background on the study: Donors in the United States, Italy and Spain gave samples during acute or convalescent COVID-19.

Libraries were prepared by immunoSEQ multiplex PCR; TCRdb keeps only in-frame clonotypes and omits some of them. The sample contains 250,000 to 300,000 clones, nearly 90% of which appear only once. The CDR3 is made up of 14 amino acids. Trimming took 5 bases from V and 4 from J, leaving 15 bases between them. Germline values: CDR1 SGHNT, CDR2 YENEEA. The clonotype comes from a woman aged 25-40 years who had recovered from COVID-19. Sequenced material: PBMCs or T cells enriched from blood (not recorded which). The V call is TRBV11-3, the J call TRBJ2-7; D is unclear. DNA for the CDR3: TGTGCCAGCAGCCCCAGAGGCCCTGGGTACGAGCAGTACTTC. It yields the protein CASSPRGPGYEQYF. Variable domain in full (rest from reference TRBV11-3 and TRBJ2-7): EAGVVQSPRYKIIEKKQPVAFWCNPISGHNTLYWYLQNLGQGPELLIRYENEEAVDDSQLPKDRFSAERLKGVDSTLKIQPAELGDSAVYLCASSPRGPGYEQYFGPGTRLTVT.